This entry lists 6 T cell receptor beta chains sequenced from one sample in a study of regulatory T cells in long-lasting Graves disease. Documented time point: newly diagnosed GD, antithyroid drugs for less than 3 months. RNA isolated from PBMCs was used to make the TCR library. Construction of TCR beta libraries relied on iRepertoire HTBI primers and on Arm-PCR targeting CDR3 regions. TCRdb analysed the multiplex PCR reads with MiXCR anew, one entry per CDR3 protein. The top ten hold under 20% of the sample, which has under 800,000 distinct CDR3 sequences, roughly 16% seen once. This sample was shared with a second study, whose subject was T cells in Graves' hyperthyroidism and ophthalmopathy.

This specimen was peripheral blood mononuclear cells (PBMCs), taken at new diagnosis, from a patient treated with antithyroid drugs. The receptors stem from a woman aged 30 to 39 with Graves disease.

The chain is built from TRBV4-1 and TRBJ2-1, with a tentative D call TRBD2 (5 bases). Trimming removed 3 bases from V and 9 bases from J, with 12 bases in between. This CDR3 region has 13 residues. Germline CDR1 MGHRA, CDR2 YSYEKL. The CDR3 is CASSQRESAEQFF. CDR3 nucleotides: TGCGCCAGCAGCCAGAGGGAGTCTGCTGAGCAGTTCTTC.

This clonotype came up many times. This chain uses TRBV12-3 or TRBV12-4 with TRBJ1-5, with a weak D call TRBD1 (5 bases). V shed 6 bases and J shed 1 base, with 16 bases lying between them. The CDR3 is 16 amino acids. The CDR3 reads CASSPQGTVSNQPQHF. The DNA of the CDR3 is TGTGCCAGCAGCCCACAAGGGACTGTCAGCAATCAGCCCCAGCATTTT.

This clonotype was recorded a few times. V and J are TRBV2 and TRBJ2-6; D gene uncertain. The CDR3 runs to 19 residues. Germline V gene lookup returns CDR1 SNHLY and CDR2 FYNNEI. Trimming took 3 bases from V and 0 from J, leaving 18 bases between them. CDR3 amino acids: CASSDLFSSATSGANVLTF. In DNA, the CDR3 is TGTGCCAGCAGTGATTTGTTCTCGTCAGCTACCTCTGGGGCCAACGTCCTGACTTTC.

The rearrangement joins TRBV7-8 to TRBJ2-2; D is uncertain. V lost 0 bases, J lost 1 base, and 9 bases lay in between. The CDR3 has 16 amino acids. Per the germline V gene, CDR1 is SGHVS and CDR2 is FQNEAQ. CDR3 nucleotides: TGTGCCAGCAGCTTAGCTTCGAGCGTGAACACCGGGGAGCTGTTTTTT. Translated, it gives CASSLASSVNTGELFF.

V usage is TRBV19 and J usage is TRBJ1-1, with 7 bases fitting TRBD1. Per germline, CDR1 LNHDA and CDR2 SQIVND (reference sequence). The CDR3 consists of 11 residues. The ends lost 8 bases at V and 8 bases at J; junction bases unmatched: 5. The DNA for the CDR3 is TGTGCCAGTGGTGTCAGGGGGGAAGCTTTCTTT. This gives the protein CASGVRGEAFF. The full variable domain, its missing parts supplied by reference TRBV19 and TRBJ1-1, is DGGITQSPKYLFRKEGQNVTLSCEQNLNHDAMYWYRQDPGQGLRLIYYSQIVNDFQKGDIAEGYSVSREKKESFPLTVTSAQKNPTAFYLCASGVRGEAFFGQGTRLTVV.

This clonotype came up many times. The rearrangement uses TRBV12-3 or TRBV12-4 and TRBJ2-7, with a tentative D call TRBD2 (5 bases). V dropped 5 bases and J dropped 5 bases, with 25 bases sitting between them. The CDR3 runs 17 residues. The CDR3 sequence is CASSPITAFSRGHEQYF. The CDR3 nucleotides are TGTGCCAGCAGTCCCATTACCGCCTTTTCCCGCGGGCACGAGCAGTACTTC.